These 18 T cell receptor beta chains were sequenced from one sample in a study of identical twins. A single record per CDR3 protein comes from TCRdb applying MiXCR to the 5' RACE reads. The sample gives nearly 900,000 distinct CDR3 sequences, around 12% of which show up once; under 2% is in the top ten. Another study also made use of these data, one on yellow fever vaccine responses in identical twins.

The sequenced material came from PBMCs. All receptors come from a woman aged 18-29 years in good health.

This clonotype occurred a few times. V is TRBV7-6 and J is TRBJ2-5; D call uncertain. CDR3 length: 13 residues. Trimming shortened V by 5 bases and J by 5 bases, and 12 bases separated the two germline ends. Germline V CDR1 and CDR2: SGHVS, FNYEAQ. CDR3 nucleotide sequence: TGTGCCAGCAGCCACGAGGCTACTGAGACCCAGTACTTC. Residues: CASSHEATETQYF.

This clonotype was found a few times. This chain joins TRBV6-2 or TRBV6-3 and TRBJ2-1, with 14 bases lining up with TRBD2. V lost 7 bases and J lost 8; bases outside the gene matches: 7. The CDR3 extends over 15 amino acids. The V gene's germline CDR1 is MNHEY and CDR2 SVGEGT. The CDR3 region is CASTRTSGGPYEQFF. CDR3 sequence (DNA): TGTGCCAGCACCCGGACTAGCGGGGGGCCCTATGAGCAGTTCTTC.

This clonotype was observed a few times. The chain has TRBV3-1 and TRBJ2-2, with 12 bases that match TRBD2. V gave up 7 bases and J gave up 5 bases; unmatched junction bases: 5. CDR1 is LGHDT, CDR2 YNNKEL, per germline (reference sequence). The CDR3 sequence is 15 residues long. Here the CDR3 reads CASTNGLAGTGELFF. The CDR3 nucleotides are TGTGCCAGCACCAATGGACTAGCGGGGACCGGGGAGCTGTTTTTT. The full variable domain, its missing parts supplied by reference TRBV3-1 and TRBJ2-2, is DTAVSQTPKYLVTQMGNDKSIKCEQNLGHDTMYWYKQDSKKFLKIMFSYNNKELIINETVPNRFSPKSPDKAHLNLHINSLELGDSAVYFCASTNGLAGTGELFFGEGSRLTVL.

The genes are TRBV7-2 and TRBJ2-7; 10 bases align to TRBD2. After removal of 5 bases from V and 3 bases from J, the junction contained 4 bases not matched to a gene. The germline gives CDR1 SGHTA, CDR2 FQGNSA. The CDR3 consists of 14 residues. CDR3: CASSESGGGYEQYF. The CDR3 bases are TGTGCCAGCAGCGAAAGCGGGGGGGGCTACGAGCAGTACTTC. Full variable domain (remainder filled in from reference TRBV7-2 and TRBJ2-7): GAGVSQSPSNKVTEKGKDVELRCDPISGHTALYWYRQSLGQGLEFLIYFQGNSAPDKSGLPSDRFSAERTGGSVSTLTIQRTQQEDSAVYLCASSESGGGYEQYFGPGTRLTVT.

The rearrangement joins TRBV10-1 to TRBJ2-2; 8 nucleotides agree with TRBD1. The CDR3 has 19 amino acids. Per germline, CDR1 WNHNN and CDR2 SYGVQD (reference sequence). V was pared by 2 bases and J by 5 bases, with 16 bases of the junction left unmatched. The DNA for the CDR3 is TGCGCCAGCAGTGAGAAAAGGGACAGGTCCGCCCTGGGAACCGGGGAGCTGTTTTTT. This encodes CASSEKRDRSALGTGELFF.

This clonotype has a handful of counts. The rearrangement links TRBV4-2 to TRBJ2-3; 7 nucleotides line up with TRBD2. V shed 0 bases, J shed 2 bases, and the junction held 8 bases outside the gene matches. CDR3 length: 17 amino acids. CDR1 and CDR2 (germline): LGHNA, YNFKEQ. The CDR3 protein is CASSQDGQRGYTDTQYF. In DNA form, the CDR3 reads TGTGCCAGCAGCCAAGATGGGCAGCGGGGCTACACAGATACGCAGTATTTT.

This sequence joins TRBV6-4 and TRBJ2-1; no clear D. Germline CDR1 is MRHNA and CDR2 is SNTAGT. The V end was cut by 5 bases, the J end by 4 bases, with 15 bases between. The CDR3 contains 15 residues. The CDR3 region is CASSPRGVPYNEQFF. CDR3 nucleotide sequence: TGTGCCAGCAGTCCGCGAGGAGTCCCATACAATGAGCAGTTCTTC.

This clonotype came up a few times. This rearrangement joins TRBV12-3 or TRBV12-4 to TRBJ2-7; the match to TRBD2 covers 8 bases. This CDR3 is built from 16 residues. Trimming at V came to 4 bases and at J to 2 bases, leaving 10 bases not matched to a gene. In nucleotides, the CDR3 is TGTGCCAGCAGTTCCCCTCTAGCGGGTGAGACCTACGAGCAGTACTTC. Translation gives CASSSPLAGETYEQYF.

In this sample, this clonotype turned up many times. The rearrangement links TRBV12-3 or TRBV12-4 to TRBJ2-1; D is uncertain. CDR3 length equals 13 residues. The V end lost 1 base, the J end lost 7 bases, and 8 bases lay between the germline ends. In DNA form, the CDR3 reads TGTGCCAGCAGTTTAGGGCGTTCAAATGAGCAGTTCTTC. It encodes CASSLGRSNEQFF.

This clonotype was seen at least ten times. The rearrangement joins TRBV28 to TRBJ2-7, with TRBD2 matching 8 bases. Trimming cost V 8 bases and J 2 bases; bases outside gene matches: 5. This CDR3 spans 13 amino acids. CDR1 is MDHEN, CDR2 SYDVKM, per germline. The CDR3 coding sequence is TGTGCCAGCGGACGGGAGGGCCCCTACGAGCAGTACTTC. This translates into CASGREGPYEQYF.

This clonotype was observed a handful of times. This sequence joins TRBV15 and TRBJ2-2; 10 positions agree with TRBD2. V was clipped by 6 bases and J by 2 bases; unmatched bases: 9. CDR1 and CDR2 (germline): LNHNV, YYDKDF (reference sequence). The CDR3 has 17 residues. CDR3 DNA: TGTGCCACCAGAGGGGTAGCGGGGGGTACCAACACCGGGGAGCTGTTTTTT. Residues: CATRGVAGGTNTGELFF.

The CDR3, as DNA: TGCGCCAGCAGCTTGAATGGGAACACCGGGGAGCTGTTTTTT. The encoded protein is CASSLNGNTGELFF. V and J are TRBV5-1 and TRBJ2-2; D unclear. The germline gives CDR1 SGHRS, CDR2 YFSETQ. The CDR3 extends over 14 amino acids. Between the trimmed V and J ends, which lost 1 base and 1 base, there was a span of 5 bases.

This chain joins TRBV20-1 and TRBJ2-1, with D tentatively TRBD1 or TRBD2 (5 bases each). The CDR3 consists of 16 residues. V dropped 1 base and J dropped 6 bases, with 19 bases sitting between them. Per germline, CDR1 DFQATT and CDR2 SNEGSKA (reference sequence). CDR3 DNA sequence: TGCAGTGCTAGAGTCCCAGGGCTTGGCCGGGGCAATGAGCAGTTCTTC. Protein: CSARVPGLGRGNEQFF.

This clonotype occurred a few times. The CDR3 reads CASSLQAGGYNEQFF. The CDR3 DNA follows: TGCGCCAGCAGCTTGCAAGCGGGGGGTTACAATGAGCAGTTCTTC. The chain joins TRBV5-1 to TRBJ2-1; 9 bases are a match to TRBD2. This CDR3 is 15 amino acids long. The germline CDR1 and CDR2 sequences are SGHRS and YFSETQ. V lost 1 base and J lost 4; bases outside the gene matches: 3. Full variable domain (rest looked up from reference TRBV5-1 and TRBJ2-1): KAGVTQTPRYLIKTRGQQVTLSCSPISGHRSVSWYQQTPGQGLQFLFEYFSETQRNKGNFPGRFSGRQFSNSRSEMNVSTLELGDSALYLCASSLQAGGYNEQFFGPGTRLTVL.

The chain carries TRBV20-1 and TRBJ2-7, with a tentative D call TRBD2 (6 bases). Between the trimmed V and J ends, which lost 6 bases and 3 bases, there was a span of 21 bases. This CDR3 is built from 15 residues. In germline, CDR1 is DFQATT, CDR2 SNEGSKA (reference sequence). The CDR3 DNA follows: TGCAGTGCCGCACCGGAGGGCAGCCCCCGCTACGAGCAGTACTTC. It specifies CSAAPEGSPRYEQYF.

In its sample, this clonotype was seen a few times. J is TRBJ2-2 and V is TRBV24-1; TRBD1 is a possible D gene (6 bases). The CDR3 runs to 14 residues. Germline CDR1 is KGHDR and CDR2 is SFDVKD. V lost 1 base and J 5 bases, leaving 7 bases between the germline ends. The DNA for the CDR3 is TGTGCCACCAGTGATTTAGGGGGAACCGGGGAGCTGTTTTTT. Its translation is CATSDLGGTGELFF.

This clonotype was counted a few times. V gene TRBV10-3 combines with J gene TRBJ2-3, with TRBD1 matching over 8 bases. Unmatched junction bases numbered 7, after V lost 7 bases and J lost 4 bases. Germline CDR1 ENHRY, CDR2 SYGVKD. This CDR3 comprises 14 residues. The CDR3 region has the DNA TGTGCCATCACCCACGGACAGGGAGCAGATACGCAGTATTTT. It yields the protein CAITHGQGADTQYF.

At least ten counts were recorded for this clonotype. The chain has TRBV6-2 or TRBV6-3 and TRBJ1-1; D unresolved. The V end was cut by 6 bases, the J end by 6 bases, with 11 bases between. The CDR3 consists of 12 residues. Germline V lookup: CDR1 MNHEY, CDR2 SVGEGT. The CDR3 sequence: CASRRLGAEAFF. The CDR3 DNA reads TGTGCCAGCAGGCGCCTCGGGGCTGAAGCTTTCTTT.